This T cell receptor beta chain emerged from a study of T cells in Graves' hyperthyroidism and ophthalmopathy. Study as a whole: Prior to any treatment, at the point of initial diagnosis, peripheral blood was collected.

This clonotype showed up many times. Germline V lookup: CDR1 DFQATT, CDR2 SNEGSKA (reference sequence). This CDR3 comprises 16 residues. Unmatched junction bases numbered 12, after V lost 1 base and J lost 4 bases. The source material, RNA transcripts, was used to amplify TCR beta CDR3 regions. The HTBI primer set drove a first-round RT-PCR of the TCR CDR3. Each CDR3 protein is one row after TCRdb ran MiXCR on the multiplex PCR reads. Among approximately 690,000 distinct CDR3 sequences listed, more than 14% were seen once. The chain employs TRBV20-1 and TRBJ2-7; 8 nucleotides align to TRBD2. Input material: blood. The source of this sequence is a woman in her fifties or sixties with Graves' ophthalmopathy. CDR3 coding DNA: TGCAGTGCTAGAGGGGTTAGCGGGAAGGCCCCTTACGAGCAGTACTTC. It yields the protein CSARGVSGKAPYEQYF.